This T cell receptor beta chain was found in a study of glioma-infiltrating T cells after dendritic cell vaccination. Study as a whole: Treatment, given 2003 to 2012, was autologous tumor lysate-pulsed dendritic cell vaccination.

The time point: after dendritic cell vaccination, including at tumor progression/relapse. The study's findings and limits: Higher TCR clonality did not directly relate to longer survival. Only a small number of patients had complete blood and tumor samples.

TCRdb's table, derived via immunoSEQ multiplex PCR, lists solely in-frame clones and lacks some. The sample includes fewer than 70,000 clones, about 85% of them seen just once. Trimming pared 2 bases from V and 5 bases from J, leaving 9 bases between. This CDR3 contains 13 residues. Germline V gives CDR1 SGHTA, CDR2 FQGNSA. Comments on this clone: What it recognizes is unknown.

The clonotype was recovered from a human donor with glioblastoma. This chain joins TRBV7-2 and TRBJ1-1; maybe TRBD1 (6 bases). Sequencing was performed on blood, taken after dendritic cell vaccination. The CDR3 region is CASSLYTGTEAFF. As DNA, the CDR3 is TGTGCCAGCAGCTTATATACAGGGACTGAAGCTTTCTTT.